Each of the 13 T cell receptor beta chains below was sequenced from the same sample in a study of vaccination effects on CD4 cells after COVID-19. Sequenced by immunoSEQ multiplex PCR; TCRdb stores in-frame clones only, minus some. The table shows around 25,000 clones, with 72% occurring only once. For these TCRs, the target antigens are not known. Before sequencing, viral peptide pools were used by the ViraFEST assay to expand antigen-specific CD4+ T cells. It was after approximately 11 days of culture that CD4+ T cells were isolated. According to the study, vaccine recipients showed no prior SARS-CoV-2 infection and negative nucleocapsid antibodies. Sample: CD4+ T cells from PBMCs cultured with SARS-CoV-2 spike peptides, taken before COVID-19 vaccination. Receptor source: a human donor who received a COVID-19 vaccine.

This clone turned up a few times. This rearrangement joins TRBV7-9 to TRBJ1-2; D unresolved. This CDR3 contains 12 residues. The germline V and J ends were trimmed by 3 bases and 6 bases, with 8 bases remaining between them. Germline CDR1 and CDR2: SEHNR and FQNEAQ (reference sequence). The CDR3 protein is CASSLASHGYTF. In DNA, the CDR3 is TGTGCCAGCAGCTTGGCAAGTCATGGCTACACCTTC. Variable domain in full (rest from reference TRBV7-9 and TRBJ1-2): DTGVSQNPRHKITKRGQNVTFRCDPISEHNRLYWYRQTLGQGPEFLTYFQNEAQLEKSRLLSDRFSAERPKGSFSTLEIQRTEQGDSAMYLCASSLASHGYTFGSGTRLTVV.

CDR3 protein: CASSYSNPRAQETQYF. CDR3 in DNA: TGTGCCAGCAGTTACTCTAACCCTAGAGCGCAAGAGACCCAGTACTTC. This rearrangement joins TRBV6-5 to TRBJ2-5, with unresolved D. From germline, CDR1 is MNHEY and CDR2 SVGAGI. The V end was cut by 0 bases, the J end by 2 bases, with 13 bases between. The CDR3 has 16 amino acids.

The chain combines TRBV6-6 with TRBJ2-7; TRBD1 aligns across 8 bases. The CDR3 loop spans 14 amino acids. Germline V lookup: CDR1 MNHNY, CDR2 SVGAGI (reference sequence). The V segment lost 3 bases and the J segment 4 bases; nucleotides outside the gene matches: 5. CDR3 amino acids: CASSYGQGAYEQYF. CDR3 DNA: TGTGCCAGCAGTTATGGGCAGGGGGCATACGAGCAGTACTTC.

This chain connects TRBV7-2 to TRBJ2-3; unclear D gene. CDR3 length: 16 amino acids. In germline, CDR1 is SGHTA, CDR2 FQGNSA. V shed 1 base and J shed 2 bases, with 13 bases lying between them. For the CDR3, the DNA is TGTGCCAGCAGCTTAGTACCAGGAATTGTCACAGATACGCAGTATTTT. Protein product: CASSLVPGIVTDTQYF.

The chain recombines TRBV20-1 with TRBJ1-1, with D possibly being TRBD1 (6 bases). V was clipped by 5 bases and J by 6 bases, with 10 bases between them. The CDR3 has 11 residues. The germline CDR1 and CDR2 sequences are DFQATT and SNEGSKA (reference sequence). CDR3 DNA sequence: TGCAGTGCTCACAGGGTTCCTGAAGCTTTCTTT. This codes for CSAHRVPEAFF.

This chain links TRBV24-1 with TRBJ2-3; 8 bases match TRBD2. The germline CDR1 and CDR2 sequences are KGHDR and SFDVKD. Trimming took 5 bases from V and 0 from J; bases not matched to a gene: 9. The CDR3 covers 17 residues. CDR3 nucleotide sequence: TGTGCCACCAGTGGAGCGGGGGCCATAACTAGCACAGATACGCAGTATTTT. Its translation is CATSGAGAITSTDTQYF.

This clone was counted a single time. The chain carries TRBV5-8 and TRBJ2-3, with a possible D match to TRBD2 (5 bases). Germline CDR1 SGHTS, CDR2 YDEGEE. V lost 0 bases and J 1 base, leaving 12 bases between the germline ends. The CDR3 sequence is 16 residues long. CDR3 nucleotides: TGTGCCAGCAGCTTGGAGCGGCTAGAGCGCACAGATACGCAGTATTTT. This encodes CASSLERLERTDTQYF.

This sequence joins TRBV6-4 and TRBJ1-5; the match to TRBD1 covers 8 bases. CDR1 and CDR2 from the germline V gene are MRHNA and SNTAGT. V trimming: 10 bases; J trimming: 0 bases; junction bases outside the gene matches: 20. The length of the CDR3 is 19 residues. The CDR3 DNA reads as TGTGCCAAGCGTGTATTACCGGGACAGGACTGGAATAGCAATCAGCCCCAGCATTTT. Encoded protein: CAKRVLPGQDWNSNQPQHF.

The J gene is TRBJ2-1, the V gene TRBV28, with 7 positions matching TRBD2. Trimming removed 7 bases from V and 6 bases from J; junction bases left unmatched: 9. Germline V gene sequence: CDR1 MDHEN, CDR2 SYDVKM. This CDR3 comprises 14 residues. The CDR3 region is CASTPSGSGNEQFF. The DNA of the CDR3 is TGTGCCAGCACTCCTAGCGGCAGTGGCAATGAGCAGTTCTTC. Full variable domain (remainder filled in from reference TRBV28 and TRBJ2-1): DVKVTQSSRYLVKRTGEKVFLECVQDMDHENMFWYRQDPGLGLRLIYFSYDVKMKEKGDIPEGYSVSREKKERFSLILESASTNQTSMYLCASTPSGSGNEQFFGPGTRLTVL.

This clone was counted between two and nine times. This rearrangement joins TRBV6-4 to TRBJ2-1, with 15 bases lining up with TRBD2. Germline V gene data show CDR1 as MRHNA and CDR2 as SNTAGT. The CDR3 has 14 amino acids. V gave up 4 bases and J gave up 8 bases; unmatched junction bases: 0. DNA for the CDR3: TGTGCCAGCAGTGGGACTAGCGGGAGGGATGAGCAGTTCTTC. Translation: CASSGTSGRDEQFF.

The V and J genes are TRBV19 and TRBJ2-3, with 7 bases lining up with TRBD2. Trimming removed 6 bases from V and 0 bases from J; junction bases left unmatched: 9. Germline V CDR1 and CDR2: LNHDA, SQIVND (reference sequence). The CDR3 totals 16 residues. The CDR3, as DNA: TGTGCCAGTAGACAAAGCGGGGCAGCTAGCACAGATACGCAGTATTTT. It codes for CASRQSGAASTDTQYF.

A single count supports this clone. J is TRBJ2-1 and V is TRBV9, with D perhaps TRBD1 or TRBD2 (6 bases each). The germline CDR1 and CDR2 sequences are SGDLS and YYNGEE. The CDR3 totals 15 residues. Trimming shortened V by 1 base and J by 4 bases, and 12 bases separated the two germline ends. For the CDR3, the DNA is TGTGCCAGCAGCGTACAGGCGGGGACATACAATGAGCAGTTCTTC. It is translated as CASSVQAGTYNEQFF.

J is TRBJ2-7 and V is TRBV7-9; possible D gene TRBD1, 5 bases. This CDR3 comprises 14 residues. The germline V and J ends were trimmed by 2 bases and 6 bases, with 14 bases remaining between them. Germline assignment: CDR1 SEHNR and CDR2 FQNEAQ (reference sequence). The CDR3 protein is CASSLNSQGTEQYF. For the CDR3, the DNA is TGTGCCAGCAGCTTAAATAGTCAGGGTACCGAGCAGTACTTC.